A selection of T cell receptor beta chains follows, all from one sample in a study of blood T cell repertoires in COVID-19. Data came from immunoSEQ multiplex PCR; TCRdb stores just in-frame clones and leaves some out. The data show more than 250,000 clones, with roughly 86% seen just once and 1.5% to 2% held by the top ten. Sequencing input: peripheral blood. These receptors were taken from a woman aged 50 to 60 with acute or convalescent COVID-19. CDR3s include the opening cysteine and the closing phenylalanine or tryptophan. Each record gives: CDR3 DNA, CDR3 protein, clone size, D gene, V gene, J gene. D genes are given only for firm matches. Clone size is given for some rows only: seen once, a few or many times, or a class if the clone is expanded.

cdr3_nt: TGTGCCAGCAGCTTGATAGGACAGTCGGCCAAAAACATTCAGTACTTC; cdr3_aa: CASSLIGQSAKNIQYF; clone_size: .; d_call: .; v_call: TRBV5-4; j_call: TRBJ2-4
cdr3_nt: TGCGCCAGCACCCGGACAGGGGGCGACTACGAGCAGTACTTC; cdr3_aa: CASTRTGGDYEQYF; clone_size: .; d_call: TRBD1; v_call: TRBV5-1; j_call: TRBJ2-7
cdr3_nt: TGCGCCAGCAGCCCTCGACAGGGAAGCACTGAAGCTTTCTTT; cdr3_aa: CASSPRQGSTEAFF; clone_size: .; d_call: TRBD1; v_call: TRBV5-1; j_call: TRBJ1-1
cdr3_nt: TGTGCCAGCAGGCCCCGAGAGCCGGATGGCTACACCTTC; cdr3_aa: CASRPREPDGYTF; clone_size: once; d_call: .; v_call: TRBV27; j_call: TRBJ1-2
cdr3_nt: TGTGCCACCAGCAGAGCAGGGGCGTGGGGCTACACCTTC; cdr3_aa: CATSRAGAWGYTF; clone_size: .; d_call: .; v_call: TRBV15; j_call: TRBJ1-2
cdr3_nt: TGTGCCAGCAGCCGCCGGACAGGAGACACTGAAGCTTTCTTT; cdr3_aa: CASSRRTGDTEAFF; clone_size: .; d_call: TRBD1; v_call: TRBV7-9; j_call: TRBJ1-1
cdr3_nt: TGCGCCAGCAGTCAACAGGGATCCGCCGCTAATGAAAAACTGTTTTTT; cdr3_aa: CASSQQGSAANEKLFF; clone_size: few; d_call: .; v_call: TRBV23-1; j_call: TRBJ1-4
cdr3_nt: TGTGCCAGCAGTCGGAGGACAGGGGGCTACGAGCAGTACTTC; cdr3_aa: CASSRRTGGYEQYF; clone_size: .; d_call: TRBD1; v_call: TRBV27; j_call: TRBJ2-7
cdr3_nt: TGTGCCGGAAGCACGACTAGCGGGAGTTTCGACGAGCAGTTCTTC; cdr3_aa: CAGSTTSGSFDEQFF; clone_size: .; d_call: TRBD2; v_call: TRBV2; j_call: TRBJ2-1
cdr3_nt: TGTGCCAGCAGCTTAGGTGGGCGCACAGATACGCAGTATTTT; cdr3_aa: CASSLGGRTDTQYF; clone_size: .; d_call: .; v_call: TRBV7-3; j_call: TRBJ2-3
cdr3_nt: TGTGCCAGCAGCCTGGACCGGGGGTCCACAGATACGCAGTATTTT; cdr3_aa: CASSLDRGSTDTQYF; clone_size: .; d_call: .; v_call: TRBV7-2; j_call: TRBJ2-3
cdr3_nt: TGTGCCTGGGACCCGGGGGCCTATAATTCACCCCTCCACTTT; cdr3_aa: CAWDPGAYNSPLHF; clone_size: .; d_call: .; v_call: TRBV30; j_call: TRBJ1-6
cdr3_nt: TGTGCCAGCAGCTTCGCCCCAGGGAACACTGAAGCTTTCTTT; cdr3_aa: CASSFAPGNTEAFF; clone_size: .; d_call: .; v_call: TRBV7-9; j_call: TRBJ1-1
cdr3_nt: TGTGCCAGCAGCCAAGAACCCCAAGCGGGAGGTGAGACCCAGTACTTC; cdr3_aa: CASSQEPQAGGETQYF; clone_size: .; d_call: TRBD2; v_call: TRBV4-2; j_call: TRBJ2-5
cdr3_nt: TGTGCCAGCAGTTACTCGTCCCCATATGGCTACACCTTC; cdr3_aa: CASSYSSPYGYTF; clone_size: .; d_call: .; v_call: TRBV6-5; j_call: TRBJ1-2
cdr3_nt: TGTGCCACCAGTGAAAGGACAGCCCTGCCTGAAGCTTTCTTT; cdr3_aa: CATSERTALPEAFF; clone_size: .; d_call: .; v_call: TRBV24-1; j_call: TRBJ1-1
cdr3_nt: TGTGCCACCAGGGATTATAGAGGAAGTCTATCCTCCTACGAGCAGTACTTC; cdr3_aa: CATRDYRGSLSSYEQYF; clone_size: .; d_call: .; v_call: TRBV15; j_call: TRBJ2-7
cdr3_nt: TGTGCCAGCAGCCCTCACCGGCAGGGAGGATTAGATGGCTACACCTTC; cdr3_aa: CASSPHRQGGLDGYTF; clone_size: .; d_call: .; v_call: TRBV27; j_call: TRBJ1-2
cdr3_nt: TGTGCCTGGAGTGATGGGGGGTACAATGAGCAGTTCTTC; cdr3_aa: CAWSDGGYNEQFF; clone_size: .; d_call: .; v_call: TRBV30; j_call: TRBJ2-1
cdr3_nt: TGTGCCAGCAGTTTAATGGACATGGGTCAGCCCCAGCATTTT; cdr3_aa: CASSLMDMGQPQHF; clone_size: .; d_call: .; v_call: TRBV27; j_call: TRBJ1-5
cdr3_nt: TGTGCCAGCAGCCCACCGCGGGGTTCACCCCTCCACTTT; cdr3_aa: CASSPPRGSPLHF; clone_size: .; d_call: .; v_call: TRBV27; j_call: TRBJ1-6
cdr3_nt: TGTGCCAGCAGTTACCCCCTCGCTAGCGGGAGATACAATGAGCAGTTCTTC; cdr3_aa: CASSYPLASGRYNEQFF; clone_size: .; d_call: TRBD2; v_call: TRBV28; j_call: TRBJ2-1
cdr3_nt: TGCGCCAGCAGCCGGATGACAGGGGAGGACTACGAGCAGTACTTC; cdr3_aa: CASSRMTGEDYEQYF; clone_size: .; d_call: TRBD1; v_call: TRBV5-1; j_call: TRBJ2-7
cdr3_nt: TGTGCCAGCAGCGTAGGCCACAGGGGATCCTATAATTCACCCCTCCACTTT; cdr3_aa: CASSVGHRGSYNSPLHF; clone_size: .; d_call: TRBD1; v_call: TRBV9; j_call: TRBJ1-6
cdr3_nt: TGTGCCAGCAGTTACACGGGACAGGGGGGCTACGAGCAGTACTTC; cdr3_aa: CASSYTGQGGYEQYF; clone_size: .; d_call: TRBD1; v_call: TRBV6-5; j_call: TRBJ2-7
cdr3_nt: TGTGCCAGCAGTTGGGGGGGGACAAACTTTGAAGCTTTCTTT; cdr3_aa: CASSWGGTNFEAFF; clone_size: .; d_call: .; v_call: TRBV27; j_call: TRBJ1-1
cdr3_nt: TGTGCCAGCAGCCAAGACCCCGGGACTAGCGGAGAGACCCAGTACTTC; cdr3_aa: CASSQDPGTSGETQYF; clone_size: .; d_call: TRBD2; v_call: TRBV4-2; j_call: TRBJ2-5
cdr3_nt: TGTGCCAGCAGTCCAGCCACTAGATCCAGGGAGCAGTTCTTC; cdr3_aa: CASSPATRSREQFF; clone_size: .; d_call: .; v_call: TRBV6-5; j_call: TRBJ2-1
cdr3_nt: TGTGCCAGCAGCTACGACAGGGGGATAGAGACCCAGTACTTC; cdr3_aa: CASSYDRGIETQYF; clone_size: .; d_call: TRBD1; v_call: TRBV7-8; j_call: TRBJ2-5
cdr3_nt: TGTGCCTGGAGCCGGGACAGGGGCTCCTATAATTCACCCCTCCACTTT; cdr3_aa: CAWSRDRGSYNSPLHF; clone_size: .; d_call: TRBD1; v_call: TRBV30; j_call: TRBJ1-6
cdr3_nt: TGTGCCACCAGTGCCACGGACAGGGAAGAAGCTTTCTTT; cdr3_aa: CATSATDREEAFF; clone_size: .; d_call: TRBD1; v_call: TRBV24-1; j_call: TRBJ1-1
cdr3_nt: TGTGCCAGCAGCCCCAACGGACAAGCTGGAAACACCATATATTTT; cdr3_aa: CASSPNGQAGNTIYF; clone_size: .; d_call: .; v_call: TRBV7-3; j_call: TRBJ1-3
cdr3_nt: TGTGCCAGCAGTTATCCCCTGCGGGGAATACAAGAGACCCAGTACTTC; cdr3_aa: CASSYPLRGIQETQYF; clone_size: .; d_call: .; v_call: TRBV28; j_call: TRBJ2-5
cdr3_nt: TGCGCCAGCAGCCCATTACAGGGCTCTGGAAACACCATATATTTT; cdr3_aa: CASSPLQGSGNTIYF; clone_size: .; d_call: .; v_call: TRBV5-1; j_call: TRBJ1-3
cdr3_nt: TGTGCCACCAGCAGAGGACTAGCGGGTGCCTCTGGGGCCAACGTCCTGACTTTC; cdr3_aa: CATSRGLAGASGANVLTF; clone_size: .; d_call: TRBD2; v_call: TRBV15; j_call: TRBJ2-6
cdr3_nt: TGTGCCAGTATTCCCCGGAGAGGGCCTTACAACAATGAGCAGTTCTTC; cdr3_aa: CASIPRRGPYNNEQFF; clone_size: .; d_call: .; v_call: TRBV19; j_call: TRBJ2-1
cdr3_nt: TGTGCCAGCAGACGACAGTCTAACTATGGCTACACCTTC; cdr3_aa: CASRRQSNYGYTF; clone_size: once; d_call: .; v_call: TRBV28; j_call: TRBJ1-2
cdr3_nt: TGCGCCAGCAGCTTGGGACTAGCATATGAGCAGTTCTTC; cdr3_aa: CASSLGLAYEQFF; clone_size: .; d_call: TRBD2; v_call: TRBV5-1; j_call: TRBJ2-1
cdr3_nt: TGTGCCAGCAGTCCGGGGACAGTACTATACTACGAGCAGTACTTC; cdr3_aa: CASSPGTVLYYEQYF; clone_size: .; d_call: TRBD1; v_call: TRBV28; j_call: TRBJ2-7
cdr3_nt: TGTGCCATCAGTGAGTTAGCGGGGGACATTGCGAACACCGGGGAGCTGTTTTTT; cdr3_aa: CAISELAGDIANTGELFF; clone_size: .; d_call: TRBD2; v_call: TRBV10-3; j_call: TRBJ2-2
cdr3_nt: TGCGCCAGCAGCTCGCGACTAGCGGGAGGGCATGAGCAGTTCTTC; cdr3_aa: CASSSRLAGGHEQFF; clone_size: .; d_call: TRBD2; v_call: TRBV5-1; j_call: TRBJ2-1
cdr3_nt: TGTGCCAGCAGACTAGGAATAGACAATGAGCAGTTCTTC; cdr3_aa: CASRLGIDNEQFF; clone_size: .; d_call: .; v_call: TRBV18; j_call: TRBJ2-1
cdr3_nt: TGTGCCAGCTCACATGATAGCGGGATGGATGAGCAGTTCTTC; cdr3_aa: CASSHDSGMDEQFF; clone_size: .; d_call: TRBD2; v_call: TRBV18; j_call: TRBJ2-1
cdr3_nt: TGCAGCGTTGGGAGGGGGCAACGGGTCACAGATACGCAGTATTTT; cdr3_aa: CSVGRGQRVTDTQYF; clone_size: .; d_call: .; v_call: TRBV29-1; j_call: TRBJ2-3
cdr3_nt: TGTGCCAGCAAGGGCGGGAGCCAAGAGACCCAGTACTTC; cdr3_aa: CASKGGSQETQYF; clone_size: .; d_call: TRBD2; v_call: TRBV9; j_call: TRBJ2-5
cdr3_nt: TGTGCCACCAGTGGGCTTACCGGGACTAGCGACTACAATGAGCAGTTCTTC; cdr3_aa: CATSGLTGTSDYNEQFF; clone_size: .; d_call: TRBD2; v_call: TRBV24-1; j_call: TRBJ2-1
cdr3_nt: TGTGCCAGCAGCCCGGGGGCTAGCGGGATGAACGAGCAGTATTTC; cdr3_aa: CASSPGASGMNEQYF; clone_size: .; d_call: TRBD2; v_call: TRBV11-3; j_call: TRBJ2-7
cdr3_nt: TGTGCCAGCAGTCTCCTTGGGGGGTTCACAGATACGCAGTATTTT; cdr3_aa: CASSLLGGFTDTQYF; clone_size: once; d_call: .; v_call: TRBV11-2; j_call: TRBJ2-3
cdr3_nt: TGTGCCAGCAGTCTTGTTCAGGGGGCCTACGAGCAGTACTTC; cdr3_aa: CASSLVQGAYEQYF; clone_size: .; d_call: TRBD1; v_call: TRBV28; j_call: TRBJ2-7
cdr3_nt: TGTGCCAGCAATGACAGGGGCTCCTACGAGCAGTACTTC; cdr3_aa: CASNDRGSYEQYF; clone_size: .; d_call: TRBD1; v_call: TRBV12-3/TRBV12-4; j_call: TRBJ2-7
cdr3_nt: TGTGCCAGCTCCGATTTTGATGAGCTCTACACCTTC; cdr3_aa: CASSDFDELYTF; clone_size: few; d_call: .; v_call: TRBV18; j_call: TRBJ1-2
cdr3_nt: TGTGCCAGCAGCTTGTTGGGCAGGGGGTTTTCACCCCTCCACTTT; cdr3_aa: CASSLLGRGFSPLHF; clone_size: .; d_call: TRBD1; v_call: TRBV5-8; j_call: TRBJ1-6
cdr3_nt: TGCGCCAGCACCGGGACAGGCTTTGCAACTAATGAAAAACTGTTTTTT; cdr3_aa: CASTGTGFATNEKLFF; clone_size: once; d_call: TRBD1; v_call: TRBV5-1; j_call: TRBJ1-4
cdr3_nt: TGTGCCACCACTTGGCCCGCCAGGGGGCTTCATGGCTACACCTTC; cdr3_aa: CATTWPARGLHGYTF; clone_size: .; d_call: TRBD1; v_call: TRBV6-6; j_call: TRBJ1-2
cdr3_nt: TGCGCCAGCAGCTCTGACTTTAGCGGGAGGGCCGGGTTCGATGAGCAGTTCTTC; cdr3_aa: CASSSDFSGRAGFDEQFF; clone_size: .; d_call: TRBD2; v_call: TRBV5-1; j_call: TRBJ2-1